This T cell receptor (beta chain) was obtained from a study of graft-versus-host responses after intestinal transplantation. Across the study: Recipients were given multivisceral, liver-intestinal, or isolated intestinal transplants.

Study-level points and caveats: GvH clones occurred in recipient marrow; some first appeared in ileum or blood.

Repertoires were generated with immunoSEQ multiplex PCR, while TCRdb's copy carries only in-frame clones and drops some. The data show 90,000 to 150,000 clones, with just under 95% seen just once and 0.095% to 0.15% held by the top ten. Note on this clone: The antigen remains undetermined.

The CDR3 is 15 residues long. Trimming took 1 base from V and 0 from J, leaving 12 bases between them. The germline V gene has CDR1 GTSNPN and CDR2 SVGIG (reference sequence). The source material was unstimulated CD4+ T cells sorted from spleen or lymph node cells, sampled before intestinal transplant. The V gene is TRBV30, the J gene TRBJ1-1; the D is unclear. This receptor was obtained from a human donor who received an intestinal transplant. CDR3 bases: TGTGCCTGGAGTGCCTTTTTGAAGCTGAACACTGAAGCTTTCTTT. It codes for CAWSAFLKLNTEAFF.